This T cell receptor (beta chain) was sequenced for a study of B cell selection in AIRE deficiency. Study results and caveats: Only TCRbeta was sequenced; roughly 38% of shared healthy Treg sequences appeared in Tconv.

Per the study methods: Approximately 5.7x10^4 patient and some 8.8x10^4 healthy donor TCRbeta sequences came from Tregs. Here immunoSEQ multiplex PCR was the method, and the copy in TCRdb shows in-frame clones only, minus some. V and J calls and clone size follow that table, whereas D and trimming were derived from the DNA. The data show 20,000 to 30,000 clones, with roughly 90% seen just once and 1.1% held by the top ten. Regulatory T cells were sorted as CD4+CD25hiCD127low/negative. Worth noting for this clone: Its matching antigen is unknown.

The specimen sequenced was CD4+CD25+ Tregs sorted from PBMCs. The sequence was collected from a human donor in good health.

The CDR3 here is CATSYGQVATNEKLFF. In DNA, the CDR3 is TGCGCCACCTCCTATGGACAGGTTGCAACTAATGAAAAACTGTTTTTT. This chain uses TRBV5-1 with TRBJ1-4; 7 bases map to TRBD1. CDR1 and CDR2 (germline): SGHRS, YFSETQ. The CDR3 is made up of 16 amino acids. The junction had 11 bases not matched to a gene; V was cut back by 9 bases and J by 0 bases.